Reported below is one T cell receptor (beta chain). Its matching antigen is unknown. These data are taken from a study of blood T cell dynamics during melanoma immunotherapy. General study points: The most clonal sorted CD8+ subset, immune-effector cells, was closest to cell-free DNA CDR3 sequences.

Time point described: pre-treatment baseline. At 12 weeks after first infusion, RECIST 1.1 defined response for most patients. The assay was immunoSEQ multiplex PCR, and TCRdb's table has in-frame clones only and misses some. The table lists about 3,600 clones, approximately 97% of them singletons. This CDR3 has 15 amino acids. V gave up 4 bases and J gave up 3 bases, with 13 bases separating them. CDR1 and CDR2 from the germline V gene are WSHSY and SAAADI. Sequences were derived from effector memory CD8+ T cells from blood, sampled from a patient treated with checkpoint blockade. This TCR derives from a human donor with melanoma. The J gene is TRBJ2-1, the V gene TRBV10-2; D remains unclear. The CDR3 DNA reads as TGCGCCAGCAGTGCCACCGGAACAGACTACAATGAGCAGTTCTTC. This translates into CASSATGTDYNEQFF.